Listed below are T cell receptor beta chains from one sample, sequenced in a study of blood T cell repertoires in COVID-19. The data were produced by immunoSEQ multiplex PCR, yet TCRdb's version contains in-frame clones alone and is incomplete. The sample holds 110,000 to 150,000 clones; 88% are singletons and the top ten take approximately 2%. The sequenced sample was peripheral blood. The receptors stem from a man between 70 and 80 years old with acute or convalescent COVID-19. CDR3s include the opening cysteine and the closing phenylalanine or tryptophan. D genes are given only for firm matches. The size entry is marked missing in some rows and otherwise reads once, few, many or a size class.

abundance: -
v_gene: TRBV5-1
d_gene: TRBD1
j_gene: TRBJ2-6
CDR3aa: CASSRQGDAGANVLTF
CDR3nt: TGCGCCAGCAGCCGGCAGGGGGATGCTGGGGCCAACGTCCTGACTTTC

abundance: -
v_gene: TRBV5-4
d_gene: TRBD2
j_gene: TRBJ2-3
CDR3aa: CASSPARTSGSGTQYF
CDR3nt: TGTGCCAGCAGCCCAGCCCGGACTAGCGGGAGCGGCACGCAGTATTTT

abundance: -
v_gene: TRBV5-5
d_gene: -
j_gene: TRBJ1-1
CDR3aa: CASSSIVVRNTEAFF
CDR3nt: TGTGCCAGCAGCAGCATCGTGGTACGTAACACTGAAGCTTTCTTT

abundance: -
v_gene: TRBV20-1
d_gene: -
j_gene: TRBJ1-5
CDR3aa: CSARGTGSQHF
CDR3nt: TGCAGTGCTAGAGGTACAGGGAGCCAGCATTTT

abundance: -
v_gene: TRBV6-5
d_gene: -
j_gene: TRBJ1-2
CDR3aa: CASRPTQAANYGYTF
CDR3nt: TGTGCCAGCAGACCCACTCAGGCAGCTAACTATGGCTACACCTTC

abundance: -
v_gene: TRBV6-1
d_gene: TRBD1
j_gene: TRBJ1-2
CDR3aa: CASSEDRTGSGTF
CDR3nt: TGTGCCAGCAGTGAAGACCGGACAGGGTCGGGCACCTTC

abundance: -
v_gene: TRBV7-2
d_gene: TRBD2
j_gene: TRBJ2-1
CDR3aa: CASSREVWEGNEQFF
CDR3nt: TGTGCCAGCAGCAGAGAAGTGTGGGAGGGGAATGAGCAGTTCTTC

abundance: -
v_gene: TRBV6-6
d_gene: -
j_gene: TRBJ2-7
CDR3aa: CASSRLGGGEQYF
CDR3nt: TGTGCCAGCAGCCGCCTGGGAGGTGGGGAGCAGTACTTC

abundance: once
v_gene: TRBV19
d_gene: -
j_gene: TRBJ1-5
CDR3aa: CASSFFSVDGGQPQHF
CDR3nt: TGTGCCAGTAGTTTCTTTAGTGTCGATGGGGGCCAGCCCCAGCATTTT

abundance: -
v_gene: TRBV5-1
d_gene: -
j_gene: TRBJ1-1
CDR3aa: CASSFRDTSPEAFF
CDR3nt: TGCGCCAGCAGCTTTCGGGACACCTCGCCTGAAGCTTTCTTT